The present T cell receptor (beta chain) was sequenced within a study of shared clonotypes between healthy human individuals. Study-wide points: Memory subsets generally showed smaller estimated richness than naive subsets did.

The CDR3 runs 14 residues. The ends were cut back, 5 bases at V and 2 bases at J, with 13 bases in the middle. Germline V gene lookup returns CDR1 MDHEN and CDR2 SYDVKM. For this clone: Its antigen is not identified.

Splitting of each subset's genomic DNA was done evenly across several immunoSEQ plates. The authors' processing: Filtering differed, since immunoSEQ gave only junction sequences and no quality scores. Assay used: immunoSEQ multiplex PCR; TCRdb lists only in-frame clones, some missing. Clone size and V and J calls were adopted from that table, with D and trimming inferred from the DNA. The table lists around 1.4 million clones, approximately 98.5% of them singletons. Sequencing was done on a sample of naive CD4+ T cells sorted from blood. Noted subset: CD45RA+ positively selected. The origin of this receptor is a man younger than 45 in good health. The V and J genes are TRBV28 and TRBJ2-7; a possible D gene is TRBD2 (5 bases). CDR3 DNA sequence: TGTGCCAGCAGTCCACTAGTTCTCACCTACGAGCAGTACTTC. It encodes CASSPLVLTYEQYF.